This T cell receptor (beta chain) was recorded in a study of cytomegalovirus exposure and HLA in healthy donors. The PCR made use of 60 Vbeta and 13 Jbeta primers. TCRdb's table, derived via immunoSEQ multiplex PCR, lists solely in-frame clones and lacks some. Here the sample spans 150,000 to 200,000 clones, 70% to 85% being singletons. The CDR3 has 15 residues. The germline V gene has CDR1 SGDLS and CDR2 YYNGEE. V lost 2 bases to trimming and J lost 3 bases; unmatched junction nucleotides: 6. The sample comprised PBMCs. The chain combines TRBV9 with TRBJ2-7, with 9 nucleotides matching TRBD2. The TCR sequence derives from a man aged 45-60 years in good health and CMV-seropositive. CDR3 nucleotide sequence: TGTGCCAGCAGCGTCACGGGACTAGCAAGCTACGAGCAGTACTTC. Its translation: CASSVTGLASYEQYF.